This TCR beta chain was captured by sequencing in a study of memory CD4+ T cells and cytomegalovirus serostatus. Profiling relied on immunoSEQ multiplex PCR, and the TCRdb table lists in-frame clones only, not all of them. The data contain 58,000 or so clones, around 79% of them seen just once; the ten biggest clones take up more than 2.5%. With respect to this clone: What it recognizes is unknown.

Germline V gene data show CDR1 as MNHNS and CDR2 as SASEGT. The CDR3 has 14 residues. Germline trimming cut 6 bases from V and 4 bases from J; bases unmatched to any gene: 9. Whole-study findings and limits: Median bootstrapped AUC for CMV status was just under 0.97 originally, approximately 0.93 US-trained. Suggested: most of the CMV-linked TCR signature lies in CD4+ memory cells.

The sort gate was single viable CD3+CD4+CD8-CD45RO+ cells for memory CD4+ T cells. CMV serostatus came from serum IgG against pp150, pp28, p38, p52. This chain links TRBV6-1 with TRBJ2-7; 7 bases are shared with TRBD1. Sample: memory CD4+ T cells from blood. The clonotype originates from an adult in good health and CMV-seropositive. The chain's CDR3 is CASRTGFFTYEQYF. Here the CDR3 DNA reads TGTGCCAGCAGGACAGGGTTTTTTACTTACGAGCAGTACTTC.